This T cell receptor (beta chain) was obtained from a study of blood T cell repertoires in COVID-19. On the study more broadly: Acute and convalescent COVID-19 specimens originated in the United States, Italy and Spain. The analysed material was cDNA or gDNA that came from T cells, B-cell-depleted T cells, or PBMCs.

With V trimmed by 7 bases and J by 6 bases, 10 bases remained unmatched. The CDR3 sequence is 14 residues long. Germline CDR1 SNHLY, CDR2 FYNNEI. Authors' analysis steps: Counts of nucleated cells, estimated from reference gene primer amplification, were obtained. Some clones are missing from TCRdb's copy, which holds only in-frame ones; the method was immunoSEQ multiplex PCR. V, J and clone size reflect that table, while D and trimming were determined from the DNA. The table has around 130,000 clones, roughly 79% seen once. The sequence was obtained from a human donor in a cohort sampled during active COVID-19. V usage is TRBV2 and J usage is TRBJ2-5, with 8 bases aligning to TRBD1. Sequenced material: peripheral blood. Here the CDR3 DNA reads TGTGCCAGCAAGACAGGACAGGGTAGGCAGACCCAGTACTTC. It encodes CASKTGQGRQTQYF.